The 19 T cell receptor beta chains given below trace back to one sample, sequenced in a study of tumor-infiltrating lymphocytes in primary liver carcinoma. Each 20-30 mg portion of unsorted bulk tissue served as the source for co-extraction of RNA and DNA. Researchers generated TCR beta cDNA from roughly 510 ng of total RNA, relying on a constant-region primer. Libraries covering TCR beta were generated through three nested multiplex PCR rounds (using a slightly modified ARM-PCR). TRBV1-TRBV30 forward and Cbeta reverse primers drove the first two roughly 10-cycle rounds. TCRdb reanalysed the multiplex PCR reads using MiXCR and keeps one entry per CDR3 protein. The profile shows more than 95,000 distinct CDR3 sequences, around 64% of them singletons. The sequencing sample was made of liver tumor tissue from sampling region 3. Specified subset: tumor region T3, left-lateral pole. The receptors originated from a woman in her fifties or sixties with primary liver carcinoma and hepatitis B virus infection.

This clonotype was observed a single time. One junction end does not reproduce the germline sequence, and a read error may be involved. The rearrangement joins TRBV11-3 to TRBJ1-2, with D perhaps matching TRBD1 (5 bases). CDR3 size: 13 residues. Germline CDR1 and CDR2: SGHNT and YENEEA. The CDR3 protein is CANSRDPNYGYTF. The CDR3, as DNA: TGCGCCAACAGCCGGGACCCTAACTATGGCTACACCTTC.

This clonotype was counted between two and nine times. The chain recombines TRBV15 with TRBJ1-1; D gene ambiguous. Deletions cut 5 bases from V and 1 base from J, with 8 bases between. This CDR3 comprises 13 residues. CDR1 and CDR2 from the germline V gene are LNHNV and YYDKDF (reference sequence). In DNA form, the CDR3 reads TGTGCCACCAGCCGAAAGGGGAACACTGAAGCTTTCTTT. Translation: CATSRKGNTEAFF.

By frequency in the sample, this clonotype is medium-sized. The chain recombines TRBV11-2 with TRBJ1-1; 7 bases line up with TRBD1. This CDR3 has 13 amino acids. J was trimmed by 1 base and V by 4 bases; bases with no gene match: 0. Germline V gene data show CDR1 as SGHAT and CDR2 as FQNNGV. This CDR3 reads CASSWTGNTEAFF. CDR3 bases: TGTGCCAGCAGCTGGACAGGGAACACTGAAGCTTTCTTT.

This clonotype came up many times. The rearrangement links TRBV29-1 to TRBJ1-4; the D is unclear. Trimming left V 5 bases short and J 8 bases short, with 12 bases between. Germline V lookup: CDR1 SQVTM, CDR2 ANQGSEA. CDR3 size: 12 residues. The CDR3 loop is CSVSGPQEKLFF. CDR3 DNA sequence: TGCAGCGTTTCTGGACCCCAAGAAAAACTGTTTTTT.

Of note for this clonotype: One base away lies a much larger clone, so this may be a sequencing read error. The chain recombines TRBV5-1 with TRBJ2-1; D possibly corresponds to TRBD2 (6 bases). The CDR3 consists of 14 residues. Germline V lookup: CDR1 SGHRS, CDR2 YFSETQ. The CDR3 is CATSLEGLGREQFF. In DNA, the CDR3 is TGCGCCACCAGCTTGGAAGGGTTAGGGAGGGAGCAGTTCTTC. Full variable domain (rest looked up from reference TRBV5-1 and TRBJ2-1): KAGVTQTPRYLIKTRGQQVTLSCSPISGHRSVSWYQQTPGQGLQFLFEYFSETQRNKGNFPGRFSGRQFSNSRSEMNVSTLELGDSALYLCATSLEGLGREQFFGPGTRLTVL.

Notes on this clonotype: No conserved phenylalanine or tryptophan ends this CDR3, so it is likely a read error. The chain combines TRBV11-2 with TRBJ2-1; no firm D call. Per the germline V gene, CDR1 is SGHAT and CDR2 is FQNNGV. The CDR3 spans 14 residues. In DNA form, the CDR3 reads TGTGCCAGCAACTTAGATGGAAACCGCAATGAGCAGTTCGTC. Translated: CASNLDGNRNEQFV.

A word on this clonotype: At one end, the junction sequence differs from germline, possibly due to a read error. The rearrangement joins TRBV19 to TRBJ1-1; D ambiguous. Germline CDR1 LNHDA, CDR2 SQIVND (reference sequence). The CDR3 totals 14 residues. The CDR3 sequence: CASSIDAASSEASF. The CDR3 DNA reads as TGTGCCAGTAGTATAGATGCAGCATCCTCTGAAGCTTCCTTT. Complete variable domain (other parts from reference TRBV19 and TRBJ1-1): DGGITQSPKYLFRKEGQNVTLSCEQNLNHDAMYWYRQDPGQGLRLIYYSQIVNDFQKGDIAEGYSVSREKKESFPLTVTSAQKNPTAFYLCASSIDAASSEASFGQGTRLTVV.

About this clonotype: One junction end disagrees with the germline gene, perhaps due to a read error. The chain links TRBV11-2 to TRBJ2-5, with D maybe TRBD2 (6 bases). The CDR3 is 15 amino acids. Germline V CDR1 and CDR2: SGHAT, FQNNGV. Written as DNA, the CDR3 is TGTGCTAGCAGCAAGCGGGCTAGCCCCCAAGAGACCCAGTACTTC. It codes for CASSKRASPQETQYF.

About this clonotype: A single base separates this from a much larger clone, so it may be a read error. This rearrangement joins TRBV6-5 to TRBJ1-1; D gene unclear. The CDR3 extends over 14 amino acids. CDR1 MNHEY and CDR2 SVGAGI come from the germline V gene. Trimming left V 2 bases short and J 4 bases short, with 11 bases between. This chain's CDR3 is CASSYSMGGTEAFF. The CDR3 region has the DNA TGTGCCAGCAGTTACAGCATGGGAGGCACTGAAGCTTTCTTT.

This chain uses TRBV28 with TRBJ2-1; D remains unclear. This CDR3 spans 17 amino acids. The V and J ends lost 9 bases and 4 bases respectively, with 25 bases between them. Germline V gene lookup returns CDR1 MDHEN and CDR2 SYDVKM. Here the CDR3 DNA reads TGTGCCAGAACCTATCCAGCCTGGCGGCAAGCATACAATGAGCAGTTCTTC. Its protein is CARTYPAWRQAYNEQFF.

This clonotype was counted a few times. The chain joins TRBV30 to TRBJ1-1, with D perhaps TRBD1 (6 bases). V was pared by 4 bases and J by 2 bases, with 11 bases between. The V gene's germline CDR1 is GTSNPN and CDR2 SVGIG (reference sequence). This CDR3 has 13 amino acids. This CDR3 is CAWKRTENTEAFF. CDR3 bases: TGTGCCTGGAAAAGGACAGAAAACACTGAAGCTTTCTTT.

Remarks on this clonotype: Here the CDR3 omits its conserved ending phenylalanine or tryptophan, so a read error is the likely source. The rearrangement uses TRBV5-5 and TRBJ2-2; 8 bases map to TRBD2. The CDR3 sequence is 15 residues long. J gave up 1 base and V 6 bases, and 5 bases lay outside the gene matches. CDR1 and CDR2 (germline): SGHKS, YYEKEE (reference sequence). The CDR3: CASNPGGGNTGELFS. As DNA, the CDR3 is TGTGCCAGCAACCCCGGGGGGGGGAACACCGGGGAGCTGTTTTCT.

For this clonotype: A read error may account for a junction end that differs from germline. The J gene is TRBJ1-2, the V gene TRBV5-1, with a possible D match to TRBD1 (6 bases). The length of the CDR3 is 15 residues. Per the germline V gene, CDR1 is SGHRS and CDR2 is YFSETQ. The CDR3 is CASSRGRGANYGYTF. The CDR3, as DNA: TGCGCCAGCAGCCGAGGCAGGGGCGCGAACTATGGCTACACATTC. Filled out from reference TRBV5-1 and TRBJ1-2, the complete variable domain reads KAGVTQTPRYLIKTRGQQVTLSCSPISGHRSVSWYQQTPGQGLQFLFEYFSETQRNKGNFPGRFSGRQFSNSRSEMNVSTLELGDSALYLCASSRGRGANYGYTFGSGTRLTVV.

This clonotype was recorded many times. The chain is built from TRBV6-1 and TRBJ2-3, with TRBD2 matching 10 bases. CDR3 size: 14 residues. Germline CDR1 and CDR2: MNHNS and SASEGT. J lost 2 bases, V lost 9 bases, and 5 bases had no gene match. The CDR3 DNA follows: TGTGCCAGTGGACTAGCGGTAAACACAGATACGCAGTATTTT. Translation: CASGLAVNTDTQYF.

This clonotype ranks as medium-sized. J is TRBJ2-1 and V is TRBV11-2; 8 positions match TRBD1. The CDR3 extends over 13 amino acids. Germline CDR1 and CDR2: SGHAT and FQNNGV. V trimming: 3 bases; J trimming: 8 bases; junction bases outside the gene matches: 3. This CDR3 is CASSLDRADEQFF. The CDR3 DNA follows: TGTGCCAGCAGCTTGGACAGGGCCGATGAGCAGTTCTTC.

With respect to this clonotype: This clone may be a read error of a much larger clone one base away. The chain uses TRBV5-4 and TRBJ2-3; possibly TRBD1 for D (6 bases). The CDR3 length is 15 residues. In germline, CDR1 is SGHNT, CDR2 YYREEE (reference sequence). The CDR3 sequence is CVSSLKGEGTDTQYF. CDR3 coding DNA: TGTGTCAGCAGCTTGAAGGGGGAAGGCACAGATACGCAGTATTTT.

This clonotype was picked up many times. Written as DNA, the CDR3 is TGTGCCAGCAGTGAAGCGGGGGACTACTCTGGAACCATATATTTT. This encodes CASSEAGDYSGTIYF. The rearrangement uses TRBV6-1 and TRBJ1-3; possible D gene TRBD1, 5 bases. The V and J ends lost 0 bases and 10 bases respectively, with 16 bases between them. Germline-derived CDR1 and CDR2 are MNHNS and SASEGT. The CDR3 consists of 15 residues.

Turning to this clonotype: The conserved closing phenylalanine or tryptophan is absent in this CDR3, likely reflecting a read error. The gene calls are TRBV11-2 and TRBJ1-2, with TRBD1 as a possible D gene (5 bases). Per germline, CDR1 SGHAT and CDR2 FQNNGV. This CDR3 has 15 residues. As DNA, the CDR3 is TGTCCCAGCAGCTTAGATCCCTCAGGGAAGTATGGCTACACCATC. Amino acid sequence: CPSSLDPSGKYGYTI.

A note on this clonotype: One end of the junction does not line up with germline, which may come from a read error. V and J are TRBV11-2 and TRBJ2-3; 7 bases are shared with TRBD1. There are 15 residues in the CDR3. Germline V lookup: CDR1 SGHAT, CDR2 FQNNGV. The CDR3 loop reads CAGRPTGSSIDTQYF. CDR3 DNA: TGTGCCGGCAGACCGACAGGGTCCTCCATAGATACGCAGTATTTT.